The rows below give T cell receptor beta chains drawn from one sample of a study of T cell responses to AZD1222 COVID-19 vaccine. Generated by immunoSEQ multiplex PCR, the TCRdb table keeps only in-frame clones and is missing some. The data hold some 140,000 clones, with about 80% observed a single time. The sample was peripheral blood, taken on day 0 of AZD1222 vaccination. The receptors here all came from an adult in good health. Each CDR3 is given with its conserved first and last residue. The D gene is left open where the match is weak. The listing skips clone size in some rows; elsewhere it reads once, few, many or a size class.

CDR3 DNA	CDR3 protein	J gene	D gene	clone size	V gene
TGTGCCAGCAGCGCCGACAGGGCCTATCAGCCCCAGCATTTT	CASSADRAYQPQHF	TRBJ1-5	TRBD1	once	TRBV2
TGTGCCAGCAGTTTACCCTCGGGGCTGCTAACCTACGAGCAGTACTTC	CASSLPSGLLTYEQYF	TRBJ2-7	NA	NA	TRBV28
TGTGCCAGCTCACGGTTGGAGGGGGTTGACACTGAAGCTTTCTTT	CASSRLEGVDTEAFF	TRBJ1-1	NA	NA	TRBV18
TGTGCCAGCAGCGCCGGACAGGGTGTTCTGTCTGGAAACACCATATATTTT	CASSAGQGVLSGNTIYF	TRBJ1-3	TRBD1	NA	TRBV9
TGCGCCAGCAGCTGGGGGGGCCAGAACACTGAAGCTTTCTTT	CASSWGGQNTEAFF	TRBJ1-1	NA	NA	TRBV5-1
TGTGCCAGCAGCTTACAGCGAGACCAGCCCCAGCATTTT	CASSLQRDQPQHF	TRBJ1-5	NA	once	TRBV7-8
TGTGCCAGCAGCTTAAGGGCTGCGGGGTCCAGGGGGTCTACTGAAGCTTTCTTT	CASSLRAAGSRGSTEAFF	TRBJ1-1	TRBD1	NA	TRBV7-9
TGTGCCAGTAAAACAACAGGAAGCGGTTATGGCTACACCTTC	CASKTTGSGYGYTF	TRBJ1-2	NA	NA	TRBV19
TGTGCCAGCAGCCGCCAGACAGGGCCGAACTATGGCTACACCTTC	CASSRQTGPNYGYTF	TRBJ1-2	TRBD1	few	TRBV28
TGTGCCTGGAGTACAGGGGGCGAGGGGCAGCCCCAGCATTTT	CAWSTGGEGQPQHF	TRBJ1-5	TRBD1	NA	TRBV30
TGTGCCAGCAGTTACTCGGGACTAAGTTCCTACGAGCAGTACTTC	CASSYSGLSSYEQYF	TRBJ2-7	TRBD2	NA	TRBV6-5
TGTGCCACCAGTGAGGGAGTCGACACTGAAGCTTTCTTT	CATSEGVDTEAFF	TRBJ1-1	NA	NA	TRBV24-1
TGTGCCACCAGCAGAGCTGCGGATGAAAAACTGTTTTTT	CATSRAADEKLFF	TRBJ1-4	NA	NA	TRBV15
TGTGCCAGCAGCTCAGGACTAGAACGCGGCACAGATACGCAGTATTTT	CASSSGLERGTDTQYF	TRBJ2-3	TRBD2	NA	TRBV11-3
TGTGCCAGCAGCCCGGGAGGAAGGGTCGGGGGCACTGAAGCTTTCTTT	CASSPGGRVGGTEAFF	TRBJ1-1	NA	NA	TRBV5-6
TGTGCCAGCAGCTCCCCGGGACATGCCTCGAACACTGAAGCTTTCTTT	CASSSPGHASNTEAFF	TRBJ1-1	NA	NA	TRBV28
TGTGCTAGTGCGCAATTGATAACCGGGACAGGAACCGGGGAGCTGTTTTTT	CASAQLITGTGTGELFF	TRBJ2-2	TRBD1	NA	TRBV12-5
TGTGCCAGCAGCTCGACAGGGTTCAAGCCAGATACGCAGTATTTT	CASSSTGFKPDTQYF	TRBJ2-3	TRBD1	NA	TRBV7-8
TGTGCCTGGAGTGTAGCTGGTAATCAGCCCCAGCATTTT	CAWSVAGNQPQHF	TRBJ1-5	NA	NA	TRBV30
TGCAGTGCTAGTAGAGGACCGGGACAGTTAGCTTTCTTT	CSASRGPGQLAFF	TRBJ1-1	TRBD1	NA	TRBV20-1
TGTGCCACCTTAGCGGGGGGCCCACGTGAGCAGTTCTTC	CATLAGGPREQFF	TRBJ2-1	TRBD2	NA	TRBV30
TGTGCCAGCAGTTTAAGGGGGACCCCGGGGGATACGCAGTATTTT	CASSLRGTPGDTQYF	TRBJ2-3	NA	NA	TRBV28
TGTGCCAGTAGCATCACTAGCGGGTCAGCCGGGGAGCTGTTTTTT	CASSITSGSAGELFF	TRBJ2-2	TRBD2	NA	TRBV19
TGCGCCAGCAAGGAGGACAGGCTGAACACCGGGGAGCTGTTTTTT	CASKEDRLNTGELFF	TRBJ2-2	TRBD1	NA	TRBV5-1
TGTGCCAGCAGCACCGGGACAGGGGTGAATGGCTACACCTTC	CASSTGTGVNGYTF	TRBJ1-2	TRBD1	NA	TRBV9
TGTGCCAGCAAGGGAGACAGGGGAGGAGTAGAGACCCAGTACTTC	CASKGDRGGVETQYF	TRBJ2-5	TRBD1	NA	TRBV28
TGTGCCAGCAGCCAAGATTTGACAGGGTGGACTGAAGCTTTCTTT	CASSQDLTGWTEAFF	TRBJ1-1	TRBD1	NA	TRBV14